This is a list of T cell receptor beta chains from one sample in a study of blood T cell repertoires in COVID-19. Method: immunoSEQ multiplex PCR; TCRdb's copy keeps in-frame clones and lacks some. Among approximately 160,000 clones listed, roughly 83% were seen once. The source material was peripheral blood. The receptors derive from a woman older than 75 with active or convalescent COVID-19. The CDR3 runs from the conserved cysteine through the conserved F or W. D genes are given only for firm matches. Clone size, where shown, is once, few, many, or a class for clones that have expanded.

d_call,j_call,v_call,clone_size,cdr3_length,cdr3_aa,cdr3_nt
TRBD1,TRBJ1-2,TRBV30,few,15,CAWKGQGILYYGYTF,TGTGCCTGGAAGGGACAGGGCATCCTTTACTATGGCTACACCTTC
-,TRBJ1-5,TRBV30,-,13,CAWSSGEGQPQHF,TGTGCCTGGAGTAGTGGGGAGGGACAGCCCCAGCATTTT
TRBD2,TRBJ2-1,TRBV4-3,-,15,CASSQVGGGYNEQFF,TGCGCCAGCAGCCAAGTTGGCGGGGGATACAATGAGCAGTTCTTC
TRBD1,TRBJ2-7,TRBV19,-,15,CASSIVAGGRYEQYF,TGTGCCAGTAGTATAGTGGCAGGGGGTCGATACGAGCAGTACTTC
-,TRBJ1-4,TRBV19,-,16,CASSGQQLSTNEKLFF,TGTGCCAGTAGTGGACAGCAACTATCAACTAATGAAAAACTGTTTTTT
-,TRBJ1-2,TRBV29-1,once,15,CSAQGALDSNYGYTF,TGCAGCGCACAGGGAGCCCTAGATTCTAACTATGGCTACACCTTC
-,TRBJ1-5,TRBV4-3,-,16,CASSQDLGSSNQPQHF,TGCGCCAGCAGCCAAGATCTGGGCAGTAGCAATCAGCCCCAGCATTTT
-,TRBJ2-7,TRBV5-1,-,13,CASSLDRTYEQYF,TGCGCCAGCAGCTTGGACAGAACCTACGAGCAGTACTTC
TRBD1,TRBJ1-6,TRBV4-1,-,15,CASSQDRTGGSPLHF,TGCGCCAGCAGCCAAGATCGGACAGGGGGATCACCCCTCCACTTT
-,TRBJ1-2,TRBV5-1,-,14,CASSLGGGNYGYTF,TGCGCCAGCAGCCTGGGTGGGGGCAACTATGGCTACACCTTC
-,TRBJ2-2,TRBV4-3,-,18,CASSQDLPGRGNTGELFF,TGCGCCAGCAGCCAAGATTTGCCCGGCAGGGGTAACACCGGGGAGCTGTTTTTT
-,TRBJ2-5,TRBV5-4,-,13,CASSLGRGETQYF,TGTGCCAGCAGCTTAGGGAGGGGGGAGACCCAGTACTTC
TRBD1,TRBJ2-5,TRBV4-2,-,16,CASSQEPTGGGETQYF,TGTGCCAGCAGCCAAGAGCCCACAGGGGGTGGGGAGACCCAGTACTTC
TRBD1,TRBJ1-1,TRBV7-2,-,15,CASRPPGQGNTEAFF,TGTGCCAGCAGGCCTCCGGGACAGGGAAACACTGAAGCTTTCTTT
TRBD1,TRBJ1-2,TRBV10-3,-,16,CAIKVGDRDALGGYTF,TGTGCCATCAAAGTAGGGGACAGGGACGCCCTGGGAGGCTACACCTTC
-,TRBJ1-2,TRBV5-1,-,19,CASSLSRGVRAQPNYGYTF,TGCGCCAGCAGCTTGAGTAGGGGTGTCAGGGCCCAACCTAACTATGGCTACACCTTC
-,TRBJ2-2,TRBV19,-,15,CASSMWGRRSWELFF,TGTGCCAGTAGTATGTGGGGGAGGAGGTCTTGGGAGCTGTTTTTT
-,TRBJ2-1,TRBV6-2/TRBV6-3,-,14,CASSYLGARNEQFF,TGTGCCAGCAGTTACCTGGGGGCCAGAAATGAGCAGTTCTTC
TRBD1,TRBJ2-3,TRBV25-1,-,15,CASTVGTGGANTQYF,TGTGCCAGCACTGTCGGGACAGGGGGCGCGAATACGCAGTATTTT
-,TRBJ1-4,TRBV7-9,-,15,CASSSRGPTNEKLFF,TGTGCCAGCAGCTCTCGGGGTCCAACTAATGAAAAACTGTTTTTT
TRBD1,TRBJ2-5,TRBV7-9,-,15,CASSLRATGGETQYF,TGTGCCAGCAGCTTAAGGGCGACAGGGGGAGAGACCCAGTACTTC
TRBD2,TRBJ2-1,TRBV19,-,16,CASRDPGTTLGNEQFF,TGTGCCAGTAGAGACCCAGGGACTACCCTGGGGAATGAGCAGTTCTTC
-,TRBJ2-2,TRBV3-1/TRBV3-2,few,18,CASSQEGGRSVRSGELFF,TGTGCCAGCAGCCAAGAAGGAGGCCGGTCGGTGAGATCCGGGGAGCTGTTTTTT
-,TRBJ1-5,TRBV18,-,15,CASSPTGGGNQPQHF,TGTGCCAGCTCACCTACCGGGGGTGGGAATCAGCCCCAGCATTTT
-,TRBJ1-5,TRBV18,-,13,CASSPSGEGPQHF,TGTGCCAGCTCACCTTCGGGGGAAGGGCCCCAGCATTTT
-,TRBJ1-5,TRBV3-1/TRBV3-2,-,19,CASSSLPYGQLVSNQPQHF,TGTGCCAGCAGCTCTCTACCATATGGACAGCTTGTTAGCAATCAGCCCCAGCATTTT
-,TRBJ2-7,TRBV6-1,-,14,CASSEITGLSEQYF,TGTGCCAGCAGTGAAATTACAGGTTTGTCCGAGCAGTACTTC
TRBD1,TRBJ1-2,TRBV11-2,-,18,CASSLGPRGQKANYGYTF,TGTGCCAGCAGCTTAGGCCCCAGGGGGCAAAAGGCTAACTATGGCTACACCTTC
-,TRBJ1-4,TRBV21-1,-,15,CASSLRTGGNEKLFF,TGTGCCAGCAGCCTCCGGACAGGAGGGAATGAAAAACTGTTTTTT
-,TRBJ1-3,TRBV19,-,15,CASINTGSPGNTIYF,TGTGCCAGTATTAACACAGGGTCGCCTGGAAACACCATATATTTT
-,TRBJ2-4,TRBV2,-,15,CAAQLVEQAKNIQYF,TGTGCAGCTCAACTAGTAGAGCAAGCCAAAAACATTCAGTACTTC
TRBD1,TRBJ2-7,TRBV4-3,-,14,CASSQDRAPYEQYF,TGCGCCAGCAGCCAGGACAGGGCCCCCTACGAGCAGTACTTC
-,TRBJ1-3,TRBV4-1,-,18,CASSHPRGHSSSGNTIYF,TGCGCCAGCAGCCACCCTAGGGGCCACTCGTCCTCTGGAAACACCATATATTTT
TRBD1,TRBJ1-1,TRBV29-1,-,13,CSAPGQVNTEAFF,TGCAGCGCTCCGGGACAGGTGAACACTGAAGCTTTCTTT
-,TRBJ2-6,TRBV6-1,-,19,CASSEALNRIRAGANVLTF,TGTGCCAGCAGTGAAGCGCTGAACAGGATAAGAGCTGGGGCCAACGTCCTGACTTTC
-,TRBJ1-5,TRBV7-2,-,15,CASSPRDTTNQPQHF,TGTGCCAGCAGCCCCCGGGACACCACAAATCAGCCCCAGCATTTT
-,TRBJ2-3,TRBV27,-,14,CASSSGGVGDTQYF,TGTGCCAGCAGTTCTGGCGGGGTCGGAGATACGCAGTATTTT
TRBD1,TRBJ2-5,TRBV7-2,-,15,CASSLLGQGGETQYF,TGTGCCAGCAGCTTACTGGGACAGGGAGGAGAGACCCAGTACTTC
-,TRBJ2-7,TRBV7-2,-,16,CASSPSGGGGLYEQYF,TGTGCCAGCAGCCCGAGCGGGGGAGGGGGCCTCTACGAGCAGTACTTC
-,TRBJ1-3,TRBV6-2/TRBV6-3,-,17,CASSYSAGLSSGNTIYF,TGTGCCAGCAGTTACTCCGCAGGATTAAGCTCTGGAAACACCATATATTTT
-,TRBJ1-2,TRBV12-5,-,15,CASGLMTGRFSGYTF,TGTGCTAGTGGTTTGATGACGGGTCGGTTCTCCGGATACACCTTC
TRBD2,TRBJ2-7,TRBV7-2,-,15,CASSFDGGGTYEQYF,TGTGCCAGCAGCTTCGATGGCGGGGGAACCTACGAGCAGTACTTC
-,TRBJ1-3,TRBV5-5,-,16,CASSLAAGANGNTIYF,TGTGCCAGCAGCTTGGCTGCGGGGGCGAATGGAAACACCATATATTTT
-,TRBJ2-7,TRBV18,-,14,CASSPGQGGHEQYF,TGTGCCAGCTCACCGGGGCAGGGGGGCCACGAGCAGTACTTC
-,TRBJ1-1,TRBV5-5,-,15,CASSWGSTGNTEAFF,TGTGCCAGCAGCTGGGGCTCGACAGGGAACACTGAAGCTTTCTTT
-,TRBJ2-2,TRBV24-1,few,14,CATSDPDTTGELFF,TGTGCCACCAGTGACCCGGACACCACCGGGGAGCTGTTTTTT
TRBD1,TRBJ2-7,TRBV6-5,-,14,CATQPGTVLREQYF,TGTGCCACGCAACCTGGGACAGTCCTTAGGGAGCAGTACTTC
-,TRBJ2-1,TRBV18,-,13,CASSEIEGNEQFF,TGTGCCAGCTCAGAGATCGAGGGAAATGAGCAGTTCTTC
-,TRBJ2-7,TRBV25-1,-,13,CASSPDSPYEQYF,TGTGCCAGCAGTCCTGACAGCCCCTACGAGCAGTACTTC
TRBD1,TRBJ1-6,TRBV9,-,16,CASSAHRDSHNSPLHF,TGTGCCAGCAGCGCTCACCGGGACAGCCATAATTCACCCCTCCACTTT
TRBD1,TRBJ2-2,TRBV18,-,15,CASSFRQGSTGELFF,TGTGCCAGCTCTTTCAGACAGGGATCCACCGGGGAGCTGTTTTTT
TRBD2,TRBJ2-7,TRBV27,-,13,CASALAGVYEQYF,TGTGCCAGCGCGTTAGCGGGGGTCTACGAGCAGTACTTC
-,TRBJ2-7,TRBV7-2,-,15,CASSPPTPPIYEQYF,TGTGCCAGCAGCCCCCCTACTCCTCCTATATACGAGCAGTACTTC